This entry lists 22 T cell receptor beta chains sequenced from one sample in a study of CD8+ T cells in alopecia areata. The treatment denotes: oral pan-JAK inhibitor, 5-10 mg twice daily. Sequencing used cDNA as its template, made by extracting RNA and reverse transcribing it. Produced via immunoSEQ multiplex PCR; TCRdb's table is partial and in-frame only. The data show about 210,000 clones, around two fifths seen once. The starting material was CD4+ T cells sorted from blood, obtained at roughly week 36, from a patient treated with tofacitinib. The receptors shown here come from a human donor with alopecia areata.

J is TRBJ2-1 and V is TRBV6-6, with unresolved D. Trimming took off 7 bases at V and 9 bases at J, with 16 bases between the two ends. Germline values: CDR1 MNHNY, CDR2 SVGAGI (reference sequence). This CDR3 region has 13 residues. The chain's CDR3 is CASMVFSGLEQFF. The CDR3 DNA reads as TGTGCCAGCATGGTGTTTTCGGGTCTTGAGCAGTTCTTC.

The rearrangement links TRBV14 to TRBJ2-1, with D perhaps TRBD2 (5 bases). Trimming shortened V by 4 bases and J by 9 bases, and 16 bases separated the two germline ends. The CDR3 spans 14 residues. Germline CDR1 reads SGHDN; CDR2 reads FVKESK. The CDR3 sequence is CASSRLGVVGEQFF. The CDR3 nucleotides read TGTGCCAGCAGCCGCCTGGGAGTGGTCGGTGAGCAGTTCTTC.

This rearrangement joins TRBV7-9 to TRBJ1-1; the D is unclear. Germline CDR1 and CDR2: SEHNR and FQNEAQ (reference sequence). V was shortened by 1 base and J by 5 bases, with 17 bases between the two germline ends. This CDR3 has 16 residues. The CDR3 loop is CASSLGGSFSVTEAFF. The CDR3 bases are TGTGCCAGCAGCTTAGGAGGGTCGTTTAGTGTAACTGAAGCTTTCTTT. Based on the CDR3 plus reference TRBV7-9 and TRBJ1-1, the full variable domain is DTGVSQNPRHKITKRGQNVTFRCDPISEHNRLYWYRQTLGQGPEFLTYFQNEAQLEKSRLLSDRFSAERPKGSFSTLEIQRTEQGDSAMYLCASSLGGSFSVTEAFFGQGTRLTVV.

This rearrangement joins TRBV9 to TRBJ2-5; unclear D gene. CDR1 is SGDLS, CDR2 YYNGEE, per germline. Trimming removed 7 bases at V and 4 bases at J, with 8 bases between. The CDR3 spans 11 residues. As DNA, the CDR3 is TGTGCCAGCGCGTTCACAGAGACCCAGTACTTC. It yields the protein CASAFTETQYF.

V and J are TRBV15 and TRBJ2-5; D might be TRBD2 (6 bases). Trimming shortened V by 4 bases and J by 4 bases, and 13 bases separated the two germline ends. The CDR3 totals 14 residues. Per the germline V gene, CDR1 is LNHNV and CDR2 is YYDKDF (reference sequence). In DNA form, the CDR3 reads TGTGCCACCAGCATCCCGGGAGTGGGAGAGACCCAGTACTTC. Its protein is CATSIPGVGETQYF.

This clone was recorded a few times. The chain employs TRBV6-6 and TRBJ2-7; 7 nucleotides align to TRBD1. The CDR3 is 14 amino acids. After removal of 6 bases from V and 3 bases from J, the junction contained 8 bases not matched to a gene. Germline CDR1 and CDR2: MNHNY and SVGAGI (reference sequence). The CDR3 nucleotides are TGTGCCAGCAGCCAGACAGGGTTCTACTACGAGCAGTACTTC. Its protein is CASSQTGFYYEQYF.

J is TRBJ1-4 and V is TRBV20-1; the D is unclear. The CDR3 runs 11 residues. The germline V and J ends were trimmed by 4 bases and 5 bases, with 5 bases remaining between them. Germline values: CDR1 DFQATT, CDR2 SNEGSKA (reference sequence). CDR3 DNA: TGCAGTGCTAATCAGAATGAAAAACTGTTTTTT. It codes for CSANQNEKLFF.

This clone appeared a few times. The gene calls are TRBV19 and TRBJ2-1, with 10 bases identical to TRBD1. The CDR3 runs to 17 residues. CDR1 is LNHDA and CDR2 is SQIVND in the germline V gene (reference sequence). V shed 5 bases and J 2 bases; nucleotides not matched to a gene: 9. CDR3 coding DNA: TGTGCCAGTAGTCCGCCAGCAGGGACAGGGGCCTACAATGAGCAGTTCTTC. Its protein product is CASSPPAGTGAYNEQFF.

This CDR3 is CASSPLGGRTDTQYF. The CDR3 nucleotides are TGTGCCAGCAGCCCTCTAGGGGGGCGCACAGATACGCAGTATTTT. The chain carries TRBV7-8 and TRBJ2-3; D could derive from TRBD1 or TRBD2 (6 bases each). Trimming removed 5 bases from V and 1 base from J, with 13 bases in between. The germline CDR1 and CDR2 sequences are SGHVS and FQNEAQ. CDR3 length: 15 amino acids.

The J gene is TRBJ2-3, the V gene TRBV14; no clear D. Trimming took off 4 bases at V and 2 bases at J, with 13 bases between the two ends. The CDR3 has 15 residues. CDR1 is SGHDN and CDR2 is FVKESK in the germline V gene. CDR3 nucleotides: TGTGCCAGCAGCCCTCAATTGACACCCACAGATACGCAGTATTTT. This translates into CASSPQLTPTDTQYF. The complete variable domain, with remaining parts taken from reference TRBV14 and TRBJ2-3, reads EAGVTQFPSHSVIEKGQTVTLRCDPISGHDNLYWYRRVMGKEIKFLLHFVKESKQDESGMPNNRFLAERTGGTYSTLKVQPAELEDSGVYFCASSPQLTPTDTQYFGPGTRLTVL.

The genes are TRBV30 and TRBJ2-7; D is tentatively TRBD1 or TRBD2 (7 bases each). Germline CDR1 GTSNPN, CDR2 SVGIG (reference sequence). The CDR3 spans 13 residues. The V end was cut by 4 bases, the J end by 4 bases, with 14 bases between. This CDR3 is CAWTREGAYEQYF. CDR3 DNA sequence: TGTGCCTGGACCAGGGAGGGGGCTTACGAGCAGTACTTC. Complete variable domain (other parts from reference TRBV30 and TRBJ2-7): SQTIHQWPATLVQPVGSPLSLECTVEGTSNPNLYWYRQAAGRGLQLLFYSVGIGQISSEVPQNLSASRPQDRQFILSSKKLLLSDSGFYLCAWTREGAYEQYFGPGTRLTVT.

Only a few counts were recorded for this clone. The V gene is TRBV4-3, the J gene TRBJ2-5; the D gene is possibly TRBD1 (6 bases). The length of the CDR3 is 17 residues. CDR1 LGHNA and CDR2 YSLEER come from the germline V gene. V was shortened by 0 bases and J by 6 bases, with 20 bases between the two germline ends. Written as DNA, the CDR3 is TGCGCCAGCAGCCAAGATTTTTCGGCGGCAGGGGAAAAGACCCAGTACTTC. Amino acids: CASSQDFSAAGEKTQYF.

In DNA, the CDR3 is TGCGCCAGCAGTGATGGGGCGTCCAACGTCCTGACTTTC. This translates into CASSDGASNVLTF. This sequence joins TRBV10-1 and TRBJ2-6, with D maybe TRBD1 (5 bases). Germline CDR1 is WNHNN and CDR2 is SYGVQD (reference sequence). The CDR3 runs 13 residues. V lost 3 bases to trimming and J lost 8 bases, with 8 bases between them.

This chain connects TRBV6-5 to TRBJ1-1; D remains ambiguous. The germline V and J ends were trimmed by 2 bases and 6 bases, with 7 bases remaining between them. The CDR3 contains 12 residues. Germline-derived CDR1 and CDR2 are MNHEY and SVGAGI. In DNA, the CDR3 is TGTGCCAGCAGTTACGTGGGGTCTGAAGCTTTCTTT. Encoded protein: CASSYVGSEAFF.

This clone was counted only a few times. This chain links TRBV4-1 with TRBJ2-1; possibly TRBD2 for D (5 bases). V shed 3 bases and J shed 6 bases, with 18 bases lying between them. Germline V CDR1 and CDR2: MGHRA, YSYEKL. The CDR3 is made up of 16 amino acids. The CDR3 sequence: CASSQSRGLSRNEQFF. The DNA for the CDR3 is TGCGCCAGCAGCCAGTCCCGAGGGTTAAGTCGCAATGAGCAGTTCTTC.

This chain uses TRBV18 with TRBJ2-7, with D uncertain. Trimming took off 6 bases at V and 5 bases at J, with 8 bases between the two ends. The CDR3 spans 11 residues. Germline V CDR1 and CDR2: KGHSH, LQKENI. The CDR3 is CASSAGDEQYF. Written as DNA, the CDR3 is TGTGCCAGCTCGGCTGGCGACGAGCAGTACTTC.

This sequence joins TRBV30 and TRBJ2-3; maybe TRBD2 (6 bases). This CDR3 contains 16 residues. Germline CDR1 is GTSNPN and CDR2 is SVGIG (reference sequence). With 3 bases removed from V and 5 bases from J, the gap between germline ends came to 21 bases. DNA for the CDR3: TGTGCCTGGAGGAATGCGAGGAGGGTTTATCAAGATACGCAGTATTTT. It translates to CAWRNARRVYQDTQYF.

The J gene is TRBJ2-5, the V gene TRBV4-2, with 8 bases matching TRBD2. V lost 4 bases and J lost 2; bases outside the gene matches: 9. Germline V gene data show CDR1 as LGHNA and CDR2 as YNFKEQ. The CDR3 is made up of 16 amino acids. CDR3 nucleotides: TGTGCCAGCAGCCGCCTCGGGACTAGTGGGCAAGAGACCCAGTACTTC. Amino acid sequence: CASSRLGTSGQETQYF.

This clone has only a few counts. The genes are TRBV19 and TRBJ2-5; 11 nucleotides line up with TRBD2. The CDR3 loop spans 17 amino acids. V was pared by 6 bases and J by 0 bases, with 9 bases of the junction left unmatched. Germline V gene lookup returns CDR1 LNHDA and CDR2 SQIVND (reference sequence). The CDR3 sequence is CASSSGVTSGNQETQYF. The CDR3 DNA reads TGTGCCAGTAGCTCCGGGGTGACTAGCGGGAACCAAGAGACCCAGTACTTC.

This clone was seen only a few times. Written as DNA, the CDR3 is TGTGCCAGCAGCTGGGGGGCCGGGAATGGACACTCCTACAATGAGCAGTTCTTC. Its protein is CASSWGAGNGHSYNEQFF. The chain combines TRBV5-4 with TRBJ2-1; D tentatively reads TRBD1 or TRBD2 (6 bases each). V lost 3 bases to trimming and J lost 0 bases, with 19 bases between them. CDR3 length: 18 amino acids. Germline CDR1 is SGHNT and CDR2 is YYREEE (reference sequence). Combining the CDR3 with reference TRBV5-4 and TRBJ2-1 gives the whole variable domain ETGVTQSPTHLIKTRGQQVTLRCSSQSGHNTVSWYQQALGQGPQFIFQYYREEENGRGNFPPRFSGLQFPNYSSELNVNALELDDSALYLCASSWGAGNGHSYNEQFFGPGTRLTVL.

The V and J genes are TRBV11-2 and TRBJ1-2, with no clear D. The germline V gene has CDR1 SGHAT and CDR2 FQNNGV. The V gene lost 2 bases and the J gene lost 4 bases, with 5 bases spanning the gap. The CDR3 loop spans 12 amino acids. CDR3 amino acids: CASSLSGYGYTF. CDR3 nucleotides: TGTGCCAGCAGCTTATCCGGCTATGGCTACACCTTC.

This clone appeared a few times. This chain uses TRBV19 with TRBJ2-4; the D gene is possibly TRBD1 (5 bases). Germline values: CDR1 LNHDA, CDR2 SQIVND (reference sequence). This CDR3 spans 12 amino acids. Trimming left V 4 bases short and J 5 bases short, with 6 bases between. The CDR3 sequence is CASSKTENIQYF. CDR3 DNA: TGTGCCAGTAGTAAGACAGAAAACATTCAGTACTTC.